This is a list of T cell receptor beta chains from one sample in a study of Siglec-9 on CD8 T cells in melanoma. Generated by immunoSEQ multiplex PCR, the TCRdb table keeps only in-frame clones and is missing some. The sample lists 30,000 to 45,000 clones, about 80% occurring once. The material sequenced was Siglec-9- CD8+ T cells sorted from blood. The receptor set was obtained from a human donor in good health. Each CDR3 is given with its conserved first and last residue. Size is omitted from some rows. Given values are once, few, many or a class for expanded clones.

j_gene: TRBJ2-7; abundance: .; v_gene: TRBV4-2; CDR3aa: CASSQEGLAYEQYF
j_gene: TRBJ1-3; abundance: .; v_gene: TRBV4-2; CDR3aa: CASSRRSGPLVSGNTIYF
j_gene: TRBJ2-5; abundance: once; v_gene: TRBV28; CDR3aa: CASSTLGGLAGLGTQYF
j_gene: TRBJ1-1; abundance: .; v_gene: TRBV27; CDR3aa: CASSLYRGGNTEAFF
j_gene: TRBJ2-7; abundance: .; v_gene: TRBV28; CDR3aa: CASSPLGVTYEQYF
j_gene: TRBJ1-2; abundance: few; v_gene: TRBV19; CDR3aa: CASSLEGSYGYTF
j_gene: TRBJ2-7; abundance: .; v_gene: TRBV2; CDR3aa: CASNGGQGPTTYGYEQYF
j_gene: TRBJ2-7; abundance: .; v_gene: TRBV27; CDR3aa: CASSLEVGYEQYF
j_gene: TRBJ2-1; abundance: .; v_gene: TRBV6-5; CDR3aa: CASRLAGVAYNEQFF
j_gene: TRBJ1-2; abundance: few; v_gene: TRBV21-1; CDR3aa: CASSKRGRWDYGYTF
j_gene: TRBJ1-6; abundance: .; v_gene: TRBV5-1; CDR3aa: CASSPGTLGSPLHF
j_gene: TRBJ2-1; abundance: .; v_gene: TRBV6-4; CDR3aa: CASSTAPGYNEQFF
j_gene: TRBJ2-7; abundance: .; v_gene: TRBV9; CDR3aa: CASSVSGTGSYEQYF
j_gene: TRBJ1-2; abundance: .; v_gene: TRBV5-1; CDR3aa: CASSSTGFSYGYTF
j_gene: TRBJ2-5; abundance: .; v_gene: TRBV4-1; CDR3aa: CASSLDEGGRSEETQYF
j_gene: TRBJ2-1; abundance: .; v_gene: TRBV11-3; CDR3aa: CASSLVGGSPYNEQFF
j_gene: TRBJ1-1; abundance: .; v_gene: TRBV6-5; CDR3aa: CASSQGQGNTEAFF
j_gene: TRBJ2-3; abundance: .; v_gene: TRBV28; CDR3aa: CASSGLASTDTQYF
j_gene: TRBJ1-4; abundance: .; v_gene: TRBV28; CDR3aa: CASSPTDRVLEKLFF
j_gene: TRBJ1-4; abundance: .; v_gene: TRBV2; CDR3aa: CASSPGGEDEKLFF
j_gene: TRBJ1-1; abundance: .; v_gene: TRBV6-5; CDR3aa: CASSYGAGYVSEAFF
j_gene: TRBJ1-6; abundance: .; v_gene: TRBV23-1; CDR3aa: CASSQDTLGSPLHF
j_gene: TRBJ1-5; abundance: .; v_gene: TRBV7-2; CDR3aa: CASSFSGPWLRNQPQHF
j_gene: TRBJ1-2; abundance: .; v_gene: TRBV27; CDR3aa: CASWGTDLGYTF
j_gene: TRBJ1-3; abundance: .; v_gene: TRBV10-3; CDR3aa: CAISELDSGNTIYF
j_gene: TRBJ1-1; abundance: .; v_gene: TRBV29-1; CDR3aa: CSVWTPLTTEAFF
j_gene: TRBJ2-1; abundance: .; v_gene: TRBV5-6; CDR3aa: CASSLGGLYNEQFF
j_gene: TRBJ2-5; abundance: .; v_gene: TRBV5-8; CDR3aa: CASSLASGRAEETQYF
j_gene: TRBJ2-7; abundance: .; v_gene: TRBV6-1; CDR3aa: CASSELPGTGGYEQYF
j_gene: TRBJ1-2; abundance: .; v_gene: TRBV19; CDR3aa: CASSIQGGLYGYTF
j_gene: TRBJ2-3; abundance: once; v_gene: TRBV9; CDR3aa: CASSVESSGGPSTDTQYF
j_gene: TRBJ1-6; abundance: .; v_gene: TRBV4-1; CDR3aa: CASSQAGGGISYNSPLHF
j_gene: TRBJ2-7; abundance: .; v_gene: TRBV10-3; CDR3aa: CAIQDRGGYEQYF
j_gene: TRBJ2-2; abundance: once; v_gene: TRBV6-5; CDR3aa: CASSYPMDGNTGELFF
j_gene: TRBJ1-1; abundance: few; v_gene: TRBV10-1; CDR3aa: CASSGREGEAFF
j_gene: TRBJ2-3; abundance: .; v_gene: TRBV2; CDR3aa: CASSEDWPDTQYF
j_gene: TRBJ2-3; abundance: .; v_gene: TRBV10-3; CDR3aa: CAISDQGVSTDTQYF
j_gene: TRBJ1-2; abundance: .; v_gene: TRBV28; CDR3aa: CASSLNLEAGYGYTF
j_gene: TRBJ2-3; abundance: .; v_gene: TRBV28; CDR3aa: CASSQGATQYF
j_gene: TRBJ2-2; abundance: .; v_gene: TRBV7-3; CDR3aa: CASSWGQGERIGELFF
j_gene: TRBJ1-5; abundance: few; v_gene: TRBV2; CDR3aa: CASRVSTGSNQPQHF
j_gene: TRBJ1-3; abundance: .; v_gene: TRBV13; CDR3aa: CASSPPGPSGNTIYF
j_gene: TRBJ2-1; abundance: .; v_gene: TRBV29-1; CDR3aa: CSVEDLESSYNEQFF
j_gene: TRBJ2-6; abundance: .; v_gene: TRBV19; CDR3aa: CASNLRGSGANVLTF
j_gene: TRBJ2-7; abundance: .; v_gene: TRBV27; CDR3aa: CASSSFGPAYEQYF
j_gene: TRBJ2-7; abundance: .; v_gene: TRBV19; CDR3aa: CASSMIAGESYEQYF
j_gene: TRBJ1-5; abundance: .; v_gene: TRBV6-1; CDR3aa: CASSEAMVPGGDSNQPQHF
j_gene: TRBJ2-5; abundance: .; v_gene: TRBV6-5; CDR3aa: CASHSHDSEETQYF
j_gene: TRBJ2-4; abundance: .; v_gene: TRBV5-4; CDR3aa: CASSDGTSGGYLAKNIQYF
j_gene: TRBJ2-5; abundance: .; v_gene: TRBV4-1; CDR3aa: CASSQVIPSGRKETQYF
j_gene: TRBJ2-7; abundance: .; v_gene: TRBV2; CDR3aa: CASSEGRTGYEQYF
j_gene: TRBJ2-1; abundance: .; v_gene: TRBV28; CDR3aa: CASRERTLRLAGVGEQFF
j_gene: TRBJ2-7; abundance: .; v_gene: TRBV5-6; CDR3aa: CASSLGLAGVEQYF
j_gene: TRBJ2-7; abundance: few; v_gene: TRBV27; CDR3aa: CASSPTDRGYEQYF
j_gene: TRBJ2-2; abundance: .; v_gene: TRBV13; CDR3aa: CASSPVRGDNTGELFF
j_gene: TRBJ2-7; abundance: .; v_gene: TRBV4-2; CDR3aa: CASSQTLAEVTYEQYF
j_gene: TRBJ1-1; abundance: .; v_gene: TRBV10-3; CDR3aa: CAIRDTMNTEAFF
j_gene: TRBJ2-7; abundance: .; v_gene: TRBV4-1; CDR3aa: CASSQALGVEQYF
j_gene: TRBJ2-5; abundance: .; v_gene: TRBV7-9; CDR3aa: CASSLADAGTSGGRETQYF